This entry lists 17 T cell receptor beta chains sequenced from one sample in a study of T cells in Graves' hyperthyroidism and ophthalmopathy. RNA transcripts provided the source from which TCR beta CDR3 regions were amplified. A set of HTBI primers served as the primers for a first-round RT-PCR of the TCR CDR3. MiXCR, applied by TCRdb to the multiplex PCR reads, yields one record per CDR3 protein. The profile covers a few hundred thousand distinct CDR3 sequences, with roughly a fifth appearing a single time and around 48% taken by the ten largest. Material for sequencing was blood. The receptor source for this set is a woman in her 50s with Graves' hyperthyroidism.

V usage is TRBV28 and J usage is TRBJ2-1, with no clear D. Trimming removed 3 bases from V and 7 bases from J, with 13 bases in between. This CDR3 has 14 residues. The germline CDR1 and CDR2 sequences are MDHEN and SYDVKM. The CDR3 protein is CASSFVTSHNEQFF. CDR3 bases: TGTGCCAGCAGTTTCGTAACTTCACATAATGAGCAGTTCTTC. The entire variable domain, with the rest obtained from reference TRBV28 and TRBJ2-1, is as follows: DVKVTQSSRYLVKRTGEKVFLECVQDMDHENMFWYRQDPGLGLRLIYFSYDVKMKEKGDIPEGYSVSREKKERFSLILESASTNQTSMYLCASSFVTSHNEQFFGPGTRLTVL.

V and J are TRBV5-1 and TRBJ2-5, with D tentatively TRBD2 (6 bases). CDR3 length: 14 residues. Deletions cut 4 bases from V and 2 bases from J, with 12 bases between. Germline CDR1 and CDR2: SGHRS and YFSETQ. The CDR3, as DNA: TGCGCCAGCAGCCCACGGGGGACTCAAGAGACCCAGTACTTC. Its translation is CASSPRGTQETQYF.

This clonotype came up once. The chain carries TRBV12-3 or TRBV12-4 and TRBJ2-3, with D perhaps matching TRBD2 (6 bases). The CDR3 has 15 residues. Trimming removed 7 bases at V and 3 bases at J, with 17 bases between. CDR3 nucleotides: TGTGCCAGCACAGCGTTTAGCGGATTTACAGATACGCAGTATTTT. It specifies CASTAFSGFTDTQYF.

The CDR3 loop reads CASSLGLAGVKSETQYF. The CDR3 DNA reads TGTGCCAGCAGCTTAGGACTAGCGGGAGTAAAATCGGAGACCCAGTACTTC. The chain carries TRBV11-3 and TRBJ2-5; 12 nucleotides match TRBD2. Germline loops: CDR1 SGHNT, CDR2 YENEEA. V shed 1 base and J 5 bases; nucleotides not matched to a gene: 8. This CDR3 comprises 17 residues.

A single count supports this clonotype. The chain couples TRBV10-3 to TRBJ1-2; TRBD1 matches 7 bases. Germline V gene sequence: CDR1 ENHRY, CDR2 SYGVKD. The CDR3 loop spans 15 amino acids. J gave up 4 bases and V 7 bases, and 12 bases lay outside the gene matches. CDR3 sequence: CAIKGARTDSYGYTF. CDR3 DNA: TGTGCCATCAAGGGGGCGCGGACAGACTCCTATGGCTACACCTTC.

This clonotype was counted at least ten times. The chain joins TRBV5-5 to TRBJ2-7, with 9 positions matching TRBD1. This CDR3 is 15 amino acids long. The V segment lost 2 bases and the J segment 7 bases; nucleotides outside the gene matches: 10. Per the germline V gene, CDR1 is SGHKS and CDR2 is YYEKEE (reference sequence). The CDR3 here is CASSFGQGQVREQYF. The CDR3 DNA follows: TGTGCCAGCAGCTTTGGACAGGGGCAGGTGAGGGAGCAGTACTTC. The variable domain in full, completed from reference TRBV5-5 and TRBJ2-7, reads DAGVTQSPTHLIKTRGQQVTLRCSPISGHKSVSWYQQVLGQGPQFIFQYYEKEERGRGNFPDRFSARQFPNYSSELNVNALLLGDSALYLCASSFGQGQVREQYFGPGTRLTVT.

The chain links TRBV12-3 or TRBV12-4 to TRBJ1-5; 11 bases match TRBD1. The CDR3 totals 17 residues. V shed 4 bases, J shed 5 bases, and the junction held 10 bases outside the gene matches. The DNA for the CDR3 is TGTGCCAGCAGTTCCGCGCCGGACAGGGGGCGAGATCAGCCCCAGCATTTT. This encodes CASSSAPDRGRDQPQHF.

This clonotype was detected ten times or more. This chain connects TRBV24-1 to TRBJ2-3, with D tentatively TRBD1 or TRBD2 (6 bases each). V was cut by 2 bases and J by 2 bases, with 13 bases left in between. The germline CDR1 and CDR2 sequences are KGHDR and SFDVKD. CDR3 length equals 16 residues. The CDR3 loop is CATSDSGGDNTDTQYF. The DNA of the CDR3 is TGTGCCACCAGTGATTCCGGGGGCGATAACACAGATACGCAGTATTTT.

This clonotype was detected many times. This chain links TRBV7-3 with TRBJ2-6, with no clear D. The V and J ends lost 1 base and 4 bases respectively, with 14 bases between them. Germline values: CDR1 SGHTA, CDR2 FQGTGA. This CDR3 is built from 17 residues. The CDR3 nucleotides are TGTGCCAGCAGCTTAAACTCCGGGCCTGGGGGGGCCAACGTCCTGACTTTC. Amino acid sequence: CASSLNSGPGGANVLTF.

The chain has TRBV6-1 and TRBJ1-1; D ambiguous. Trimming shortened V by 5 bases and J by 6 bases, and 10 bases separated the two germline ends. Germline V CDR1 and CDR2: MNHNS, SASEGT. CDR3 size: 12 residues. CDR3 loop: CASSRQSAEAFF. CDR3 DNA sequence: TGTGCCAGCAGTCGCCAGAGCGCTGAAGCTTTCTTT.

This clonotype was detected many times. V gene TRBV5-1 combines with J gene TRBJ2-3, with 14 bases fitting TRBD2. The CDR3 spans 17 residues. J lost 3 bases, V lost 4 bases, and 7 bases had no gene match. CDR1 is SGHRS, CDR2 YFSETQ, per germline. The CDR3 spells CASSGGLAGAATDTQYF. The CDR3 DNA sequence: TGCGCCAGCAGCGGGGGACTAGCGGGAGCTGCGACAGATACGCAGTATTTT. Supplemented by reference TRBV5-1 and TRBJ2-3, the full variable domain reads KAGVTQTPRYLIKTRGQQVTLSCSPISGHRSVSWYQQTPGQGLQFLFEYFSETQRNKGNFPGRFSGRQFSNSRSEMNVSTLELGDSALYLCASSGGLAGAATDTQYFGPGTRLTVL.

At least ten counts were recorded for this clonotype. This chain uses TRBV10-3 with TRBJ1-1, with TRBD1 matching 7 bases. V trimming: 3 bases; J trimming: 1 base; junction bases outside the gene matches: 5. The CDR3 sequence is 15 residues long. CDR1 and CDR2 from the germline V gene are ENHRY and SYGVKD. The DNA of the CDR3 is TGTGCCATCAGTGATCCGGGACAGCCGAACACTGAAGCTTTCTTT. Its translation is CAISDPGQPNTEAFF.

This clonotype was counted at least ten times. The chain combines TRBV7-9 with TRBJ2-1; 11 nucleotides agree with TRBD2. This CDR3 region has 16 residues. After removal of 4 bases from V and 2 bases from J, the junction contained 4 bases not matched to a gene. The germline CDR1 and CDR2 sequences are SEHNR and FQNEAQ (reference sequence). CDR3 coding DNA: TGTGCCAGCAGCTCAACGACTAGCGGGACCTACAATGAGCAGTTCTTC. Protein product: CASSSTTSGTYNEQFF.

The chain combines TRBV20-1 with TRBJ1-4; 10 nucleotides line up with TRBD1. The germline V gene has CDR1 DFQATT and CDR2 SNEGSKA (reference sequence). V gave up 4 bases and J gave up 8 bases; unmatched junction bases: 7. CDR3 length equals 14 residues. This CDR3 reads CSAKTGGAEEKLFF. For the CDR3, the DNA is TGCAGTGCTAAGACAGGGGGCGCGGAGGAAAAACTGTTTTTT.

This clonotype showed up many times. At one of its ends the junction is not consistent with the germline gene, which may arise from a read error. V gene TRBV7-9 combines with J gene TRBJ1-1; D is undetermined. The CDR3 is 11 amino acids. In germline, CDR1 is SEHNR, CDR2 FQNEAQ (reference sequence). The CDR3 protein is CASSSNTEAFF. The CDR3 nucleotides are TGCGCCAGCAGCTCGAACACTGAAGCTTTCTTT.

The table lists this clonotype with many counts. This CDR3 is CASSTTAGAINYGYTF. The DNA for the CDR3 is TGTGCCAGCTCAACAACGGCGGGGGCGATTAACTATGGCTACACCTTC. The chain uses TRBV18 and TRBJ1-2; D is possibly TRBD1 (6 bases). The germline gives CDR1 KGHSH, CDR2 LQKENI. The CDR3 contains 16 residues. V lost 5 bases to trimming and J lost 1 base, with 17 bases between them.

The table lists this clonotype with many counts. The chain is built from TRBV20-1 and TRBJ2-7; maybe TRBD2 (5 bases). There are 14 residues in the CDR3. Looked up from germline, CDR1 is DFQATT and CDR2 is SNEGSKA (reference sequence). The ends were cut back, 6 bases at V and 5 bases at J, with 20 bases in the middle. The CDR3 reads CSAAPGRQINEQYF. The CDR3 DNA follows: TGCAGTGCCGCCCCGGGAAGGCAGATCAACGAGCAGTACTTC.